This passage covers 9 T cell receptor beta chains from one sample sequenced in a study of post-analysis software for immune sequencing data. The TCR beta cDNA libraries carried unique molecular identifiers. From the PCR reads, TCRdb called clonotypes with MiXCR, one entry per CDR3 protein. Counted here are about 160,000 distinct CDR3 sequences, about 34% occurring once; the ten biggest clones make up roughly 28%. Sequences were derived from blood, sampled after autologous hematopoietic stem cell transplantation. The source is a girl under 18 with multiple sclerosis.

This clonotype was seen ten or more times. The V gene is TRBV7-3, the J gene TRBJ2-1; 8 nucleotides line up with TRBD1. J lost 9 bases, V lost 2 bases, and 6 bases had no gene match. The length of the CDR3 is 14 residues. The V gene's germline CDR1 is SGHTA and CDR2 FQGTGA. The CDR3 nucleotides read TGTGCCAGCAGCTTACGCGTTACAGGGGGTGAGCAGTTCTTC. As protein: CASSLRVTGGEQFF. The full variable domain, with the rest looked up from reference TRBV7-3 and TRBJ2-1, is GAGVSQTPSNKVTEKGKYVELRCDPISGHTALYWYRQSLGQGPEFLIYFQGTGAADDSGLPNDRFFAVRPEGSVSTLKIQRTERGDSAVYLCASSLRVTGGEQFFGPGTRLTVL.

This clonotype appeared many times. V gene TRBV12-3 or TRBV12-4 combines with J gene TRBJ2-7; D is unresolved. V lost 3 bases and J lost 6, with 15 bases in between. The CDR3 is made up of 14 amino acids. The CDR3 coding sequence is TGTGCCAGCAGTTTTAACGCGCTATTGGGCGAGCAGTACTTC. The encoded protein is CASSFNALLGEQYF.

This sequence joins TRBV28 and TRBJ2-3; 12 nucleotides agree with TRBD2. The CDR3 is 16 amino acids. V was clipped by 2 bases and J by 3 bases; unmatched bases: 3. Germline loops: CDR1 MDHEN, CDR2 SYDVKM. CDR3 coding DNA: TGTGCCAGCAGTTTAGGGACTAGCGGGTGGACAGATACGCAGTATTTT. It specifies CASSLGTSGWTDTQYF.

The gene calls are TRBV25-1 and TRBJ2-3, with D perhaps TRBD1 (5 bases). With 0 bases removed from V and 2 bases from J, the gap between germline ends came to 15 bases. CDR1 and CDR2 (germline): MGHDK, SYGVNS. This CDR3 comprises 17 residues. For the CDR3, the DNA is TGTGCCAGCAGTGAATATATTAGGCAGGGAACCACAGATACGCAGTATTTT. Protein sequence: CASSEYIRQGTTDTQYF.

Remarks on this clonotype: The germline gene is not matched at one end of the junction; a read error may be the cause. The rearrangement joins TRBV5-4 to TRBJ2-3; 7 positions match TRBD2. The CDR3 is made up of 14 amino acids. The germline CDR1 and CDR2 sequences are SGHNT and YYREEE (reference sequence). The CDR3 loop is CASSLGGSADMQYF. Here the CDR3 DNA reads TGTGCCAGCAGCTTGGGCGGGAGCGCAGATATGCAGTATTTT.

This clonotype was observed a handful of times. This chain joins TRBV7-2 and TRBJ2-7; 7 bases fit TRBD1. V lost 5 bases to trimming and J lost 0 bases; unmatched junction nucleotides: 7. Germline loops: CDR1 SGHTA, CDR2 FQGNSA. The CDR3 spans 15 residues. The CDR3 is CASSVRQGSSYEQYF. The CDR3 nucleotides are TGTGCCAGCAGCGTAAGACAGGGAAGCTCCTACGAGCAGTACTTC. Looking up the rest from reference TRBV7-2 and TRBJ2-7 gives the full variable domain: GAGVSQSPSNKVTEKGKDVELRCDPISGHTALYWYRQSLGQGLEFLIYFQGNSAPDKSGLPSDRFSAERTGGSVSTLTIQRTQQEDSAVYLCASSVRQGSSYEQYFGPGTRLTVT.

This clonotype was observed a few times. This sequence joins TRBV25-1 and TRBJ2-5; 10 positions match TRBD2. The J call could be wrong; TRBJ2-7 is a better fit for the DNA end. The CDR3 consists of 13 residues. Germline loops: CDR1 MGHDK, CDR2 SYGVNS. DNA for the CDR3: TGTGCCAGCAGTGAGCTAGCGGGAGACGAGCAGTACTTC. It encodes CASSELAGDEQYF.

This chain uses TRBV6-5 with TRBJ1-4; perhaps TRBD1 as D (5 bases). This CDR3 has 14 amino acids. The V end lost 4 bases, the J end lost 7 bases, and 13 bases lay between the germline ends. Germline loops: CDR1 MNHEY, CDR2 SVGAGI. The CDR3 coding sequence is TGTGCCAGCAGTTTGGCCAGGGTGTCTGAAAAACTGTTTTTT. Translated: CASSLARVSEKLFF.

A few counts support this clonotype. The chain uses TRBV24-1 and TRBJ2-3; 9 nucleotides agree with TRBD1. This CDR3 is built from 15 residues. With V trimmed by 4 bases and J by 4 bases, 5 bases remained unmatched. CDR1 and CDR2 (germline): KGHDR, SFDVKD. CDR3 protein: CATSDWDRASDTQYF. CDR3 in DNA: TGTGCCACCAGTGACTGGGACAGGGCTTCAGATACGCAGTATTTT.